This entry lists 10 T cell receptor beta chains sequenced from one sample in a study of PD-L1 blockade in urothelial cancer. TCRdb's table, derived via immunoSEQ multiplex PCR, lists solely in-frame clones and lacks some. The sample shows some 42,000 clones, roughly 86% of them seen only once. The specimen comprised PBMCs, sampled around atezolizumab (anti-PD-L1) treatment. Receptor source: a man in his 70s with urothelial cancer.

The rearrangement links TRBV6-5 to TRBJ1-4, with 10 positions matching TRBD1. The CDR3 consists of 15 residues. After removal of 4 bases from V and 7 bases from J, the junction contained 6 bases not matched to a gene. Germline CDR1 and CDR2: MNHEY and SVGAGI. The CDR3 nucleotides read TGTGCCAGCAGTTCGTCCGGGACAGGGGTTGAAAAACTGTTTTTT. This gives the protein CASSSSGTGVEKLFF.

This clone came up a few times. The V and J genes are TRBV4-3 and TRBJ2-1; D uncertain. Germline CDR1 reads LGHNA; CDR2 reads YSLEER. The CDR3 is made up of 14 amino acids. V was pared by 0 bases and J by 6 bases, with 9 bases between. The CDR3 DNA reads TGCGCCAGCAGCCAAGACACGGGTGGCAATGAGCAGTTCTTC. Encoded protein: CASSQDTGGNEQFF.

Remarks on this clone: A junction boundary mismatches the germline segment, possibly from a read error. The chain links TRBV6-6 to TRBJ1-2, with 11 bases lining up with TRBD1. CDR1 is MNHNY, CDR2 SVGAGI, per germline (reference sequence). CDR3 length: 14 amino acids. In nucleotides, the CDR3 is TGTGCCAGCAGTTATTCCCGGGACAGGGGGACTCCTAGTTTC. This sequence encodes CASSYSRDRGTPSF.

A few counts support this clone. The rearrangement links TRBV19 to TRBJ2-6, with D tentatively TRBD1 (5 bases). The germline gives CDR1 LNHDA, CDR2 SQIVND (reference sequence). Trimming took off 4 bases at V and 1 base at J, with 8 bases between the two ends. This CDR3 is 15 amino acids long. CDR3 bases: TGTGCCAGTAGTAAAGGGGTTTCTGGGGCCAACGTCCTGACTTTC. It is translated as CASSKGVSGANVLTF. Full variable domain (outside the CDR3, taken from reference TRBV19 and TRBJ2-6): DGGITQSPKYLFRKEGQNVTLSCEQNLNHDAMYWYRQDPGQGLRLIYYSQIVNDFQKGDIAEGYSVSREKKESFPLTVTSAQKNPTAFYLCASSKGVSGANVLTFGAGSRLTVL.

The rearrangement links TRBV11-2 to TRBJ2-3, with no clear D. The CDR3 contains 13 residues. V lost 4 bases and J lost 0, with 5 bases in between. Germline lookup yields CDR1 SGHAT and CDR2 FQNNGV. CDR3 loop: CASSSPSTDTQYF. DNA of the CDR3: TGTGCCAGCAGCTCCCCTAGCACAGATACGCAGTATTTT.

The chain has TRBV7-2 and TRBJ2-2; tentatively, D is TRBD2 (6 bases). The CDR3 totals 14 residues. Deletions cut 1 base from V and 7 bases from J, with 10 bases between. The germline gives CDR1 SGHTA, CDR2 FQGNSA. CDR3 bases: TGTGCCAGCAGCTTAGGAGGGGAGGTCGGGGAGCTGTTTTTT. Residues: CASSLGGEVGELFF.

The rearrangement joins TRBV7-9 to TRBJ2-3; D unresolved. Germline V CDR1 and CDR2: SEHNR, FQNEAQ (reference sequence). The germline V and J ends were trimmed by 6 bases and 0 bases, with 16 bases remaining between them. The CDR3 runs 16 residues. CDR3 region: CASSPRPPVSTDTQYF. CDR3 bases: TGTGCCAGCAGTCCTAGACCGCCCGTGAGCACAGATACGCAGTATTTT.

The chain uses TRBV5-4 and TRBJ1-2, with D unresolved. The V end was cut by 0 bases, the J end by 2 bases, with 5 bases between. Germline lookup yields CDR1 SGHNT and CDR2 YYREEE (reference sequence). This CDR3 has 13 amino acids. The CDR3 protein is CASSLGGNYGYTF. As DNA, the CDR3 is TGTGCCAGCAGCTTGGGCGGAAACTATGGCTACACCTTC.

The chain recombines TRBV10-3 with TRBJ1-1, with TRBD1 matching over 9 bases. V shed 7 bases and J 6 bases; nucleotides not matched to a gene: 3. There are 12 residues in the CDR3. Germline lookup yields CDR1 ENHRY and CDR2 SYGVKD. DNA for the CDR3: TGTGCCATCAAGGGACAGGGATCTGAAGCTTTCTTT. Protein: CAIKGQGSEAFF.

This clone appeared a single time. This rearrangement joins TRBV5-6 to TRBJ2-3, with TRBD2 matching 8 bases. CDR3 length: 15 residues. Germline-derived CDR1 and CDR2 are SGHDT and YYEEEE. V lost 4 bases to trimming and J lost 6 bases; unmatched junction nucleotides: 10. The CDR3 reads CASSLGLGSTDTQYF. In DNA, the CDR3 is TGTGCCAGCAGCCTGGGACTAGGGAGTACGGATACGCAGTATTTT.